This TCR beta chain was obtained from a study of CD8+ T cells in alopecia areata. Study-level findings and limits: Scalp clonality and expanded CD8+ clones among the top 100 showed significant decreases with tofacitinib. Between patients, shared TCR sequences were less clear than in mice. This was possibly due in part to HLA diversity in the patient population.

As the sequencing template, cDNA was produced by extracting RNA and reverse transcribing it. The repertoire was sequenced with immunoSEQ multiplex PCR; TCRdb's copy has only in-frame clones and lacks some. The data show around 200,000 clones, with 50% to 75% seen just once and around 4.2% held by the top ten. Trimming cost V 7 bases and J 4 bases; bases outside gene matches: 8. This CDR3 spans 13 amino acids. Germline CDR1 reads GTSNPN; CDR2 reads SVGIG (reference sequence). This sample's treatment: oral pan-JAK inhibitor, 5-10 mg twice daily. The authors sorted CD4+ and CD8+ T cells from PBMCs. Note on this clone: The antigen is undetermined.

The chain is built from TRBV30 and TRBJ2-7; TRBD1 matches at 9 bases. Specimen: CD4+ T cells sorted from blood, collected at week 4, from a patient treated with tofacitinib. This receptor was taken from a human donor with alopecia areata. In nucleotides, the CDR3 is TGTGCCTTTGGACAGGGGACCTTATACGAGCAGTACTTC. Its protein product is CAFGQGTLYEQYF. The entire variable domain, with the rest obtained from reference TRBV30 and TRBJ2-7, is as follows: SQTIHQWPATLVQPVGSPLSLECTVEGTSNPNLYWYRQAAGRGLQLLFYSVGIGQISSEVPQNLSASRPQDRQFILSSKKLLLSDSGFYLCAFGQGTLYEQYFGPGTRLTVT.